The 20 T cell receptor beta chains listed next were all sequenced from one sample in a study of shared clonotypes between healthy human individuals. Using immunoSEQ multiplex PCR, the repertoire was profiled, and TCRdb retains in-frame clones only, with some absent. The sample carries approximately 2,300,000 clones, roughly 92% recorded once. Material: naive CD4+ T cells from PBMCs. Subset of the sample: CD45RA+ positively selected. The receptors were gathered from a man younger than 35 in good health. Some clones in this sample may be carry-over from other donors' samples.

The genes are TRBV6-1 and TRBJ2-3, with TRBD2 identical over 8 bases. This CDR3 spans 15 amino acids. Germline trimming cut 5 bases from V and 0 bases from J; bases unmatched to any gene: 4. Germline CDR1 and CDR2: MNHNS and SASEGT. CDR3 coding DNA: TGTGCCAGCAGTAGACTAGCGACGAGCACAGATACGCAGTATTTT. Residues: CASSRLATSTDTQYF.

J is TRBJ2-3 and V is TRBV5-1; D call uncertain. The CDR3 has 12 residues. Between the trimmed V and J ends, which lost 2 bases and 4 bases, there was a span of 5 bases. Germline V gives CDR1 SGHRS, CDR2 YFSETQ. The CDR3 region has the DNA TGCGCCAGCAGCTTTAGTTCAGATACGCAGTATTTT. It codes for CASSFSSDTQYF.

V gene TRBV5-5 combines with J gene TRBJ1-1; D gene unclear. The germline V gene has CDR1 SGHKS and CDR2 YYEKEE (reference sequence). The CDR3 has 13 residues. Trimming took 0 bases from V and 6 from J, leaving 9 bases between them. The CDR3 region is CASSLVSAAEAFF. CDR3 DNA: TGTGCCAGCAGCTTGGTTTCCGCGGCTGAAGCTTTCTTT.

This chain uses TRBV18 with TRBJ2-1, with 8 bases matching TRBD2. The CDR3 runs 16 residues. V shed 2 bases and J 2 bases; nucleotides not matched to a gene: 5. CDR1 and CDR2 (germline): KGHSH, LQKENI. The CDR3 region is CASSPKTSGTYNEQFF. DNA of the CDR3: TGTGCCAGCTCACCAAAAACTAGCGGAACCTACAATGAGCAGTTCTTC.

The CDR3 protein is CASSSKAAMGKNIQYF. CDR3 bases: TGTGCCAGCAGCTCTAAGGCCGCCATGGGTAAAAACATTCAGTACTTC. This rearrangement joins TRBV11-2 to TRBJ2-4; no reliable D call. The V gene's germline CDR1 is SGHAT and CDR2 FQNNGV. The CDR3 totals 16 residues. Trimming stripped 4 bases from V and 4 bases from J, with 17 bases between.

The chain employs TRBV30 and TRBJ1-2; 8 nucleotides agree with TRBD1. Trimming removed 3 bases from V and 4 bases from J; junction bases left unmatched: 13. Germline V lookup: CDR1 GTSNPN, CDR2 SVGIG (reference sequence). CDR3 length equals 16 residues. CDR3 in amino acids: CAWSRPGQAGFYGYTF. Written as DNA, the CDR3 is TGTGCCTGGAGCCGACCGGGACAGGCTGGATTCTATGGCTACACCTTC.

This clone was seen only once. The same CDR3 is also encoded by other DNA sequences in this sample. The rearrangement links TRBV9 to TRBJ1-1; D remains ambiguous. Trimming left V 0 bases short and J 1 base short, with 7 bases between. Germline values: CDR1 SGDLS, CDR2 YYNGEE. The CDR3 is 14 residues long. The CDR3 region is CASSVVGGNTEAFF. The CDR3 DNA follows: TGTGCCAGCAGCGTAGTTGGAGGGAACACTGAAGCTTTCTTT.

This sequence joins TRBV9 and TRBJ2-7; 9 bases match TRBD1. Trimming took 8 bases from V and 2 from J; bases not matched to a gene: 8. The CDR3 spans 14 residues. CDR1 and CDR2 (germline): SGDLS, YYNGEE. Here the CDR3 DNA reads TGTGCCAGTACGCCGGGACAGGGCCCCTACGAGCAGTACTTC. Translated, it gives CASTPGQGPYEQYF.

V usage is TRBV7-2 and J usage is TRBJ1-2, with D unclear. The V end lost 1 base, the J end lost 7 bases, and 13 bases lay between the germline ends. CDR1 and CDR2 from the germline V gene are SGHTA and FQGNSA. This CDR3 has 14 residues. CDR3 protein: CASSLVVTNLGYTF. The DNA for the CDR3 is TGTGCCAGCAGCTTAGTTGTGACAAACCTTGGCTACACCTTC.

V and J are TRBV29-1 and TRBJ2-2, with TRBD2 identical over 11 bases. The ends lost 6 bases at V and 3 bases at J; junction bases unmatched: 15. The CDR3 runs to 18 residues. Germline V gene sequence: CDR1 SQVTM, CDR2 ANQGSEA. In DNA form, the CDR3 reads TGCAGCGTCTACCAGGGGACTAGCGGATCTGAGGACACCGGGGAGCTGTTTTTT. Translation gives CSVYQGTSGSEDTGELFF.

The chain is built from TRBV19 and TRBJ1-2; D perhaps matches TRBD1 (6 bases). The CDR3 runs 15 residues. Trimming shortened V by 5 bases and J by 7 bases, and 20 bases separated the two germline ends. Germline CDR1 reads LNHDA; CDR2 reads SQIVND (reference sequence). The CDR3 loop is CASSYPKTGTIGYTF. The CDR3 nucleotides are TGTGCCAGTAGTTACCCAAAAACAGGGACTATTGGCTACACCTTC.

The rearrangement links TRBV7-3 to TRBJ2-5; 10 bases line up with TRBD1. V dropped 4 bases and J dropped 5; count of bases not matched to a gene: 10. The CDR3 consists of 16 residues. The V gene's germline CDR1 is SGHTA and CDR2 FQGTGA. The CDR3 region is CASSSPGGDRGETQYF. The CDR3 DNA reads TGTGCCAGCAGCTCCCCGGGGGGGGACAGGGGTGAGACCCAGTACTTC.

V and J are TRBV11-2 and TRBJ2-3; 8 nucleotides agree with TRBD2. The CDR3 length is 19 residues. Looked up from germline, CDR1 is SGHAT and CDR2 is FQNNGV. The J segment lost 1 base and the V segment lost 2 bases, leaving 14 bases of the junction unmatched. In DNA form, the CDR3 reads TGTGCCAGCAGCTTATTCCGGACTAGCCGAACTTTCGGCACAGATACGCAGTATTTT. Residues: CASSLFRTSRTFGTDTQYF.

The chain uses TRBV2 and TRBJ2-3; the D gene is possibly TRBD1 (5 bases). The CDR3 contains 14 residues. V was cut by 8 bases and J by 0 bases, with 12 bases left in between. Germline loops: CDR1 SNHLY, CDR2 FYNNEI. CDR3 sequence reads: CASAGPTSTDTQYF. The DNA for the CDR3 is TGTGCCAGCGCAGGGCCTACTAGCACAGATACGCAGTATTTT.

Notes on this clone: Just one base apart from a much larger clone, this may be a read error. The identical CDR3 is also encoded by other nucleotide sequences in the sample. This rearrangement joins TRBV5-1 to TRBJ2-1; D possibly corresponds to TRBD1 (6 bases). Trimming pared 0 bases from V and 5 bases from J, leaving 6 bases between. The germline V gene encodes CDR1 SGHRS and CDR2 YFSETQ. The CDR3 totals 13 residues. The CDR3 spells CASSLGQDNEQFF. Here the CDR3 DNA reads TGCGCCAGCAGCTTGGGACAGGACAATGAGCAGTTCTTC.

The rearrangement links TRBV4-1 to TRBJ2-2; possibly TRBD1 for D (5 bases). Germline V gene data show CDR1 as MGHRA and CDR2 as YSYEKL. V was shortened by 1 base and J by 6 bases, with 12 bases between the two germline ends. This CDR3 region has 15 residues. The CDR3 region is CASSQGQGSAGELFF. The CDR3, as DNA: TGCGCCAGCAGCCAAGGTCAGGGATCGGCCGGGGAGCTGTTTTTT.

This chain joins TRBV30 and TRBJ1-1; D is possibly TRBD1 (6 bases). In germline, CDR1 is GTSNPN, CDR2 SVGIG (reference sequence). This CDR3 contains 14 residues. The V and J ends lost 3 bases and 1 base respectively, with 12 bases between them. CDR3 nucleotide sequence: TGTGCCTGGAGGCGGGGACAAAGGAACACTGAAGCTTTCTTT. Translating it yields CAWRRGQRNTEAFF. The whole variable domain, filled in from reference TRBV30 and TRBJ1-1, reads SQTIHQWPATLVQPVGSPLSLECTVEGTSNPNLYWYRQAAGRGLQLLFYSVGIGQISSEVPQNLSASRPQDRQFILSSKKLLLSDSGFYLCAWRRGQRNTEAFFGQGTRLTVV.

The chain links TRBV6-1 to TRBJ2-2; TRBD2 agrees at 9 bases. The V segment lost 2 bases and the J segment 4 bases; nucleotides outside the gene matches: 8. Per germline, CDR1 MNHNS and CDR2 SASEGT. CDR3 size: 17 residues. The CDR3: CASSELGSGSPTGELFF. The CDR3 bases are TGTGCCAGCAGTGAATTAGGTAGCGGGAGCCCCACCGGGGAGCTGTTTTTT.

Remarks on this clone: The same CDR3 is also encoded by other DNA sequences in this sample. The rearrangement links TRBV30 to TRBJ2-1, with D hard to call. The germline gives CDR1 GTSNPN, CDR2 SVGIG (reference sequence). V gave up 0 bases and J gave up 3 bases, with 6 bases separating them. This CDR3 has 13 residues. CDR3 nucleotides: TGTGCCTGGAGTGTGCGAAGCTACAATGAGCAGTTCTTC. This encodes CAWSVRSYNEQFF. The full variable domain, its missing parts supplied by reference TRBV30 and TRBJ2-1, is SQTIHQWPATLVQPVGSPLSLECTVEGTSNPNLYWYRQAAGRGLQLLFYSVGIGQISSEVPQNLSASRPQDRQFILSSKKLLLSDSGFYLCAWSVRSYNEQFFGPGTRLTVL.

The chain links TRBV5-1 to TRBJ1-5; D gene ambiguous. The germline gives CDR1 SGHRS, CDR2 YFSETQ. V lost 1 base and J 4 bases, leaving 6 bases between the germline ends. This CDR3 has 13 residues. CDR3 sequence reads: CASSLIGNQPQHF. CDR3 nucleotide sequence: TGCGCCAGCAGCTTGATAGGGAATCAGCCCCAGCATTTT.